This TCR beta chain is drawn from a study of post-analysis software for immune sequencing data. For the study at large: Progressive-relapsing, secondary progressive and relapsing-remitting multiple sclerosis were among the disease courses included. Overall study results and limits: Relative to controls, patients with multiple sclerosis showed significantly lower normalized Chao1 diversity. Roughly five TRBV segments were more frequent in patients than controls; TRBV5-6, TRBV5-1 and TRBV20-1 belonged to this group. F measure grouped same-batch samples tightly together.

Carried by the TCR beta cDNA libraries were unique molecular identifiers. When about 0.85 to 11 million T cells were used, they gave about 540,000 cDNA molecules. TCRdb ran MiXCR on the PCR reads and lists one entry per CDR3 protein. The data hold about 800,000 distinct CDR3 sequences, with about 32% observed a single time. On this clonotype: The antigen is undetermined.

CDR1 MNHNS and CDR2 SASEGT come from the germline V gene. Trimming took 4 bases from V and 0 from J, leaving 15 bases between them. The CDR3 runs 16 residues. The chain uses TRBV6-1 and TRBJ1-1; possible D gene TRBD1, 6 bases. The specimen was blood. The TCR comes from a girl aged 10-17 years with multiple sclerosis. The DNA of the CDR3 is TGTGCCAGCAGTGGGTCCCGGTGGACAGTGAACACTGAAGCTTTCTTT. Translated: CASSGSRWTVNTEAFF.